Below are 22 T cell receptor beta chains sequenced from a single sample in a study of shared clonotypes between healthy human individuals. CD8 cells classed as naive were CD45RO-negative and positively selected for CCR7, excluding terminally differentiated effector memory CD45RA+ cells. Clones were sequenced by immunoSEQ multiplex PCR, and TCRdb holds only the in-frame ones, with some missing. The sample holds millions of clones, 85% to 95% seen once. Sequenced sample: naive CD8+ T cells from PBMCs. Every receptor here comes from a man between 18 and 29 years old in good health. Some clones in this sample may be carry-over from other donors' samples.

This clone was counted a single time. The chain couples TRBV7-9 to TRBJ1-2; D is unresolved. This CDR3 is 13 amino acids long. CDR1 is SEHNR, CDR2 FQNEAQ, per germline (reference sequence). Trimming took off 2 bases at V and 0 bases at J, with 4 bases between the two ends. CDR3 protein: CASSLSTNYGYTF. CDR3 in DNA: TGTGCCAGCAGCTTAAGCACTAACTATGGCTACACCTTC.

CDR3 in amino acids: CAISESSGSGANVLTF. CDR3 coding DNA: TGTGCCATCAGTGAGTCCTCGGGATCTGGGGCCAACGTCCTGACTTTC. The gene calls are TRBV10-3 and TRBJ2-6; the D gene is possibly TRBD2 (5 bases). CDR3 length: 16 residues. V was shortened by 0 bases and J by 1 base, with 7 bases between the two germline ends. Germline lookup yields CDR1 ENHRY and CDR2 SYGVKD.

The V gene is TRBV29-1, the J gene TRBJ2-5; no definite D call. Matching the DNA end better, TRBJ2-7 makes the J call doubtful. This CDR3 region has 12 residues. Germline V gene sequence: CDR1 SQVTM, CDR2 ANQGSEA. The CDR3 sequence is CSVRTYTYEQYF. The CDR3 nucleotides are TGCAGCGTCAGAACCTACACCTACGAGCAGTACTTC.

This sequence joins TRBV19 and TRBJ2-1; D tentatively fits TRBD1 or TRBD2 (5 bases each). Trimming pared 7 bases from V and 5 bases from J, leaving 21 bases between. The V gene's germline CDR1 is LNHDA and CDR2 SQIVND (reference sequence). The CDR3 length is 16 residues. This chain's CDR3 is CASTGEFTGPDNEQFF. CDR3 nucleotides: TGTGCCAGTACCGGGGAGTTTACAGGTCCCGACAATGAGCAGTTCTTC.

This chain joins TRBV2 and TRBJ1-1, with a possible D match to TRBD1 (6 bases). CDR1 and CDR2 from the germline V gene are SNHLY and FYNNEI. CDR3 length: 11 amino acids. The germline V and J ends were trimmed by 7 bases and 10 bases, with 13 bases remaining between them. The CDR3 region is CASTSGRGAFF. Written as DNA, the CDR3 is TGTGCCAGCACTTCCGGCAGGGGAGCTTTCTTT.

V and J are TRBV9 and TRBJ2-1; D might be TRBD2 (6 bases). Germline CDR1 is SGDLS and CDR2 is YYNGEE. Between the trimmed V and J ends, which lost 4 bases and 6 bases, there was a span of 14 bases. The CDR3 loop spans 14 amino acids. In nucleotides, the CDR3 is TGTGCCAGCAGCCATTGGGGGGTCCGCAATGAGCAGTTCTTC. Amino acids: CASSHWGVRNEQFF.

The rearrangement uses TRBV2 and TRBJ1-1; no definite D call. From germline, CDR1 is SNHLY and CDR2 FYNNEI. V was pared by 3 bases and J by 0 bases, with 20 bases between. CDR3 length: 18 residues. CDR3 bases: TGTGCCAGCAGTGAGTTTCGCAGCGCCCACGCCCTGAACACTGAAGCTTTCTTT. Translation gives CASSEFRSAHALNTEAFF.

The table lists this clone with a count of one. This chain joins TRBV16 and TRBJ2-1; D is unresolved. Germline CDR1 KGHSY, CDR2 FQNENV. V lost 3 bases, J lost 0 bases, and 15 bases lay in between. This CDR3 region has 17 residues. CDR3 nucleotides: TGTGCCAGCAGCCAGCGGCCAGGCGCAAGCTCCTACAATGAGCAGTTCTTC. Translating gives CASSQRPGASSYNEQFF.

V gene TRBV7-6 combines with J gene TRBJ1-2; TRBD1 aligns across 12 bases. The ends lost 6 bases at V and 6 bases at J; junction bases unmatched: 8. Germline assignment: CDR1 SGHVS and CDR2 FNYEAQ. The CDR3 spans 15 residues. CDR3 protein: CASRPPGQGADGYTF. The CDR3 DNA sequence: TGTGCCAGCAGACCACCGGGACAGGGGGCGGATGGCTACACCTTC.

J is TRBJ1-2 and V is TRBV7-9; perhaps TRBD1 as D (5 bases). Germline lookup yields CDR1 SEHNR and CDR2 FQNEAQ (reference sequence). The germline V and J ends were trimmed by 4 bases and 4 bases, with 13 bases remaining between them. The CDR3 is 14 amino acids. The CDR3 nucleotides are TGTGCCAGCAGCTCCGGGGGACTAAGCTATGGCTACACCTTC. This sequence encodes CASSSGGLSYGYTF.

The chain combines TRBV7-9 with TRBJ1-2; no definite D call. Germline CDR1 SEHNR, CDR2 FQNEAQ (reference sequence). V dropped 2 bases and J dropped 4 bases, with 8 bases sitting between them. The CDR3 extends over 13 amino acids. The CDR3 region is CASSLPALYGYTF. Here the CDR3 DNA reads TGTGCCAGCAGCTTACCAGCTCTCTATGGCTACACCTTC.

The chain combines TRBV19 with TRBJ1-4; the match to TRBD1 covers 7 bases. Trimming cost V 6 bases and J 2 bases; bases outside gene matches: 9. This CDR3 comprises 16 residues. Germline values: CDR1 LNHDA, CDR2 SQIVND (reference sequence). CDR3 DNA sequence: TGTGCCAGTAGCCTCCAGGGGGTACGGACTAATGAAAAACTGTTTTTT. Protein product: CASSLQGVRTNEKLFF.

V and J are TRBV28 and TRBJ1-1, with TRBD1 matching 7 bases. The trim removed 5 bases at V and 8 bases at J, leaving 8 bases unmatched. Germline V lookup: CDR1 MDHEN, CDR2 SYDVKM. The CDR3 spans 13 residues. CDR3 in DNA: TGTGCCAGCAGTCCGAGACAGGGATACGAAGCTTTCTTT. Translating gives CASSPRQGYEAFF.

The chain uses TRBV5-6 and TRBJ1-4, with D unclear. V dropped 6 bases and J dropped 3 bases, with 12 bases sitting between them. The CDR3 length is 14 residues. Germline assignment: CDR1 SGHDT and CDR2 YYEEEE. This CDR3 reads CASTVDGPNEKLFF. The CDR3 DNA follows: TGTGCCAGCACCGTGGACGGTCCTAATGAAAAACTGTTTTTT.

On this clone itself: Different DNA sequences within this sample yield the same CDR3. V and J are TRBV6-1 and TRBJ2-7, with TRBD2 matching 9 bases. This CDR3 is built from 13 residues. CDR1 MNHNS and CDR2 SASEGT come from the germline V gene. Losses at the gene ends were 3 bases for V and 4 bases for J; bases not matched to a gene: 1. The CDR3 loop is CASSDGLAYEQYF. In DNA, the CDR3 is TGTGCCAGCAGTGATGGACTAGCGTACGAGCAGTACTTC.

CDR3 region: CASRPSRAGGPSGEQYF. In nucleotides, the CDR3 is TGTGCCAGCAGACCCTCCCGGGCGGGAGGGCCTTCGGGCGAGCAGTACTTC. The J gene is TRBJ2-7, the V gene TRBV27; TRBD2 matches at 9 bases. The CDR3 is 17 residues long. V was clipped by 6 bases and J by 6 bases; unmatched bases: 18. Germline values: CDR1 MNHEY, CDR2 SMNVEV (reference sequence).

The J gene is TRBJ2-7, the V gene TRBV10-2; D gene ambiguous. Trimming stripped 4 bases from V and 3 bases from J, with 10 bases between. Germline V gene lookup returns CDR1 WSHSY and CDR2 SAAADI. The CDR3 runs to 13 residues. The CDR3 DNA reads as TGCGCCAGCAGTGGATTTAGGGACTACGAGCAGTACTTC. This gives the protein CASSGFRDYEQYF.

CDR3 in DNA: TGTGCCAGCAACCCCCTCGCGGACACTGAAGCTTTCTTT. Encoded protein: CASNPLADTEAFF. V is TRBV6-1 and J is TRBJ1-1; no clear D gene. Trimming pared 7 bases from V and 3 bases from J, leaving 12 bases between. The CDR3 spans 13 residues. The V gene's germline CDR1 is MNHNS and CDR2 SASEGT.

The CDR3 here is CASSPLPASLETQYF. CDR3 bases: TGTGCCAGTAGTCCTCTCCCGGCTAGCCTGGAGACCCAGTACTTC. J is TRBJ2-5 and V is TRBV19; tentative D call: TRBD2 (5 bases). In germline, CDR1 is LNHDA, CDR2 SQIVND (reference sequence). Trimming shortened V by 5 bases and J by 5 bases, and 18 bases separated the two germline ends. CDR3 length equals 15 residues.

The chain employs TRBV2 and TRBJ1-5; the D is unclear. Per the germline V gene, CDR1 is SNHLY and CDR2 is FYNNEI. V was pared by 3 bases and J by 5 bases, with 14 bases between. The CDR3 covers 15 residues. This chain's CDR3 is CASSEGGAYYQPQHF. In nucleotides, the CDR3 is TGTGCCAGCAGTGAGGGCGGAGCGTATTATCAGCCCCAGCATTTT.

The chain is built from TRBV28 and TRBJ1-2; D ambiguous. Germline V gives CDR1 MDHEN, CDR2 SYDVKM. V was trimmed by 5 bases and J by 8 bases, leaving 24 bases between them. The CDR3 loop spans 16 amino acids. CDR3 in DNA: TGTGCCAGCAGTCCTCCCGGGGAGGGTGCTTCGAAAGGCTACACCTTC. It specifies CASSPPGEGASKGYTF.

To note about this clone: Additional DNA sequences in this sample encode the identical CDR3. The rearrangement uses TRBV11-2 and TRBJ2-7; D call uncertain. There are 13 residues in the CDR3. Germline CDR1 is SGHAT and CDR2 is FQNNGV. V was shortened by 1 base and J by 2 bases, with 6 bases between the two germline ends. In DNA, the CDR3 is TGTGCCAGCAGCTTAGCACGCGCCTACGAGCAGTACTTC. This encodes CASSLARAYEQYF.